This T cell receptor (beta chain) was sequenced for a study of blood T cell repertoires in COVID-19. About the study: Sites across the United States, Italy and Spain contributed samples from acute and convalescent COVID-19.

Resolution of symptoms, clearance, or two negative PCRs was present in recovered Cohort 3 donors. This CDR3 is built from 16 residues. Trimming took off 2 bases at V and 1 base at J, with 9 bases between the two ends. The germline V gene has CDR1 MNHNS and CDR2 SASEGT. In the study's own analysis: From reference gene primer amplification, estimates of nucleated cell counts were derived. Sequencing used immunoSEQ multiplex PCR; TCRdb keeps in-frame clones, though not all of them. V and J calls and clone size are given by that table; D and trimming were obtained from the DNA. The repertoire holds 300,000 to 400,000 clones, with about nine tenths as singletons.

The specimen sequenced was PBMCs or T cells enriched from blood (not recorded which). The clonotype was recovered from a man aged 55 to 70 who had recovered from COVID-19. The V call is TRBV6-1, the J call TRBJ1-6, with D possibly being TRBD1 (5 bases). CDR3 sequence reads: CASSEQGRSYNSPLHF. CDR3 sequence (DNA): TGTGCCAGCAGTGAACAGGGAAGGTCCTATAATTCACCCCTCCACTTT.